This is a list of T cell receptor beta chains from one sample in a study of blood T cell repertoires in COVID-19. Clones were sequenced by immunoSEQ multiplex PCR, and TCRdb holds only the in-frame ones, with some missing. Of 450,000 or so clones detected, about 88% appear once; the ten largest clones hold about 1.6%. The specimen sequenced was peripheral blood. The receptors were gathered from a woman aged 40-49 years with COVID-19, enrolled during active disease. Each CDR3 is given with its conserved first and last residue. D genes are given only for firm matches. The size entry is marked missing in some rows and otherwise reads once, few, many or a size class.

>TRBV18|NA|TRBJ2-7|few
TGTGCCAGCTCACCACGATTCCAGATCTCCTACGAGCAGTACTTC
CASSPRFQISYEQYF
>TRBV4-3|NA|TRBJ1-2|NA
TGCGCCAGCAGCCAAGACAGGGGATTAGACTATGGCTACACCTTC
CASSQDRGLDYGYTF
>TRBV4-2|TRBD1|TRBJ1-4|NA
TGTGCCAGCAGCCAAGGGGGCGGCGGACAGGGATTTGAAAAACTGTTTTTT
CASSQGGGGQGFEKLFF
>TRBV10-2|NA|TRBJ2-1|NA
TGCGCCAGCAGTGAACTAGATTTGCAGTTCTTC
CASSELDLQFF
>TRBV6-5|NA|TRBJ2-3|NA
TGTGCCAGCTTACCTGAAGCGGGTTCGGGAGATACGCAGTATTTT
CASLPEAGSGDTQYF
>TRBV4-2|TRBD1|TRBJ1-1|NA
TGTGCCAGCAGCCAAGGATCAGGGGGCAACACTGAAGCTTTCTTT
CASSQGSGGNTEAFF
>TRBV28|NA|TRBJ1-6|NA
TGTGCCACCTTCGGGATTTTGTCCTATAATTCACCCCTCCACTTT
CATFGILSYNSPLHF
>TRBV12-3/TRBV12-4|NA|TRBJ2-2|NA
TGTGCCAGCAGTTCCAGAGGCACCGGGGAGCTGTTTTTT
CASSSRGTGELFF
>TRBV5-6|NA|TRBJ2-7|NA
TGTGCCAGCAGCTTGTCCGGTGGTGAGCAGTACTTC
CASSLSGGEQYF
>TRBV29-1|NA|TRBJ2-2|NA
TGCAGCGTTCAGGGCAGGGGCAACACCGGGGAGCTGTTTTTT
CSVQGRGNTGELFF
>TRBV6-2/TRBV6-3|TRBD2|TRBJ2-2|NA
TGTGCCAGCAGTTACTCGAATCCGTTCGCGGGACTACGAACGACCGGGGAGCTGTTTTTT
CASSYSNPFAGLRTTGELFF
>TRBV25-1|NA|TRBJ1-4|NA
TGTGCCAGCAGTGAATGGGGGTGGGACTCTGGGGCTAATGAAAAACTGTTTTTT
CASSEWGWDSGANEKLFF
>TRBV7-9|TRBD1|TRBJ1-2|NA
TGTGCCAGCAGCTTAACGGGACAGGGGGCGAGTTTGACAGGCTACACCTTC
CASSLTGQGASLTGYTF
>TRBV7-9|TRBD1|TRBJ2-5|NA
TGTGCCAGCAGCCTCGGGACAGGGGGCAGAGAGACCCAGTACTTC
CASSLGTGGRETQYF
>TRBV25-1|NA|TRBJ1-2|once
TGTGCCAGCAGTGAATATATATCGGGTAAAGGCTACACCTTC
CASSEYISGKGYTF
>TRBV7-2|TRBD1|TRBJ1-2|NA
TGTGCCAGCAGCTTAGACCCTCCGGACAGGGGACCGCTCGGCTACACCTTC
CASSLDPPDRGPLGYTF
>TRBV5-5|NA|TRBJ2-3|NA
TGTGCCAGCAGCTTGGAGAGGAGGGAAGATACGCAGTATTTT
CASSLERREDTQYF
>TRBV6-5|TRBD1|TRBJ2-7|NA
TGTGCCAGCACCCTCCGGACAGGGATCAACGAGCAGTACTTC
CASTLRTGINEQYF
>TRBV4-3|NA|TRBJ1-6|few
TGCGCCAGCAGCCAAGCGGTCACTAAACAAGATAATTCACCCCTCCACTTT
CASSQAVTKQDNSPLHF
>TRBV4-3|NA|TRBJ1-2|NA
TGCGCCAGCAGCCAGGATGCGTTCAGGGGTTACGGCTACACCTTC
CASSQDAFRGYGYTF
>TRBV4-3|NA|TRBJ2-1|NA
TGCGCCAGCAGCCAAGAGAGGTTGAGCAATGAGCAGTTCTTC
CASSQERLSNEQFF
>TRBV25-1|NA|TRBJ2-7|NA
TGTGCCAGCGGGGGGACAGAGGTAGATTACGAGCAGTACTTC
CASGGTEVDYEQYF
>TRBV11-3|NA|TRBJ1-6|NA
TGTGCCAGCAGCTTAGGGGGACAAGACACACCCCTCCACTTT
CASSLGGQDTPLHF
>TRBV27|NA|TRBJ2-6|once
TGTGCCAGCAGTCCAACTCTGGGGCTTAACTCTGGGGCCAACGTCCTGACTTTC
CASSPTLGLNSGANVLTF
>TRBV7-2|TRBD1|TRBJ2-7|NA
TGTGCCAGCAGCACCGGGACAGGGGGCCCCGAGCAGTACTTC
CASSTGTGGPEQYF
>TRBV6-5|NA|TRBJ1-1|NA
TGTGCCAGCAGTCCTCAAGTCCTAGCGAACACTGAAGCTTTCTTT
CASSPQVLANTEAFF
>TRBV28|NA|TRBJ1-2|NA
TGTGCCAGCAGTTTGCCTGGCAGGGGCAGTGGCTACACCTTC
CASSLPGRGSGYTF
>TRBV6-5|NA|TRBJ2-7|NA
TGTGCCAGCAGTTACACCGGGTCATTTAACGAGCAGTACTTC
CASSYTGSFNEQYF
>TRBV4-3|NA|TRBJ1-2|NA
TGCGCCAGCAGCCAAGTCGGCAGGGTAGACTATGGCTACACCTTC
CASSQVGRVDYGYTF
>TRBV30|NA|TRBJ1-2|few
TGTGCCTGGAGTGTTGGTAGATTATATGGCTACACCTTC
CAWSVGRLYGYTF
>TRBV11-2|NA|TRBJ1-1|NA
TGTGCCAGCAGCTTATTCCGGGGGAGAGGGATGAACACTGAAGCTTTCTTT
CASSLFRGRGMNTEAFF
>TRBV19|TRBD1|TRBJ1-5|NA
TGTGCCAGTATTCGGACAGCAGGGGGCACCCAGCCCCAGCATTTT
CASIRTAGGTQPQHF
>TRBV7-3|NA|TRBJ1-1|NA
TGTGCCAGCAGCTTAAACGGCAGGATGAACACTGAAGCTTTCTTT
CASSLNGRMNTEAFF
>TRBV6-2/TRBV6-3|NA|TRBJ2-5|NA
TGTGCCAGCAGTTATGGGACATACCAAGAGACCCAGTACTTC
CASSYGTYQETQYF
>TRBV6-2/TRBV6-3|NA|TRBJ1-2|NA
TGTGCCAGCAGTTACGGGGGCGGAAACTATGGCTACACCTTC
CASSYGGGNYGYTF
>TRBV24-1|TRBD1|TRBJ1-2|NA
TGTGCCACCAGTGACAGTCGACAGGGAGGTATTGGCTACACCTTC
CATSDSRQGGIGYTF
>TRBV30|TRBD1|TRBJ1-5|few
TGTGCCTGGGGGTACGGGACAGGGGGCGCTCAGCCCCAGCATTTT
CAWGYGTGGAQPQHF
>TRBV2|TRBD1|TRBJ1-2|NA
TGTGCCAGCAGTGAAGCGCCAGGGGGCTATGGCTACACCTTC
CASSEAPGGYGYTF
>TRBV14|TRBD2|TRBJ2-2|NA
TGTGCCAGCAGCCGGGAGGGAGTTATGAACACCGGGGAGCTGTTTTTT
CASSREGVMNTGELFF